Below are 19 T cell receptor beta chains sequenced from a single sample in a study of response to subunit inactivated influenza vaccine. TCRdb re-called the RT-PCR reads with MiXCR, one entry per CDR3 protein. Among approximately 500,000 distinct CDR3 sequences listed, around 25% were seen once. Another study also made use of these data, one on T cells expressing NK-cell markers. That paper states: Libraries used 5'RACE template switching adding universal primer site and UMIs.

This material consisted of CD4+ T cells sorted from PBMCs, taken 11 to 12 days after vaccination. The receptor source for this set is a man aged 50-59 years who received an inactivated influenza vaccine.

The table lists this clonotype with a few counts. CDR3 bases: TGTGCCAGCAGTTCCCATCCTGGCACCATATATTTT. Protein sequence: CASSSHPGTIYF. V usage is TRBV12-3 or TRBV12-4 and J usage is TRBJ1-3; D uncertain. The CDR3 sequence is 12 residues long. With 4 bases removed from V and 9 bases from J, the gap between germline ends came to 10 bases.

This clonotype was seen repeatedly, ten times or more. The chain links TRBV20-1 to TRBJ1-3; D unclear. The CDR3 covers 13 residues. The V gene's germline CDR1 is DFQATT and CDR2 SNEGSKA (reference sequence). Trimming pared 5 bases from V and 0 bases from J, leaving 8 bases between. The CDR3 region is CSAGSSSGNTIYF. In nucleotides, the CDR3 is TGCAGTGCTGGGTCTTCCTCTGGAAACACCATATATTTT.

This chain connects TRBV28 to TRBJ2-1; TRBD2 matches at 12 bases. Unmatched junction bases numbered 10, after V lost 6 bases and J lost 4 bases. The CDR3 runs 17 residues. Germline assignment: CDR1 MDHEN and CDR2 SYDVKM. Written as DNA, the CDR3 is TGTGCCAGCAGAGGGAGGACTAGCGGGGTAATATACAATGAGCAGTTCTTC. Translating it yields CASRGRTSGVIYNEQFF. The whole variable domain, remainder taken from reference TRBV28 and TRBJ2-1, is DVKVTQSSRYLVKRTGEKVFLECVQDMDHENMFWYRQDPGLGLRLIYFSYDVKMKEKGDIPEGYSVSREKKERFSLILESASTNQTSMYLCASRGRTSGVIYNEQFFGPGTRLTVL.

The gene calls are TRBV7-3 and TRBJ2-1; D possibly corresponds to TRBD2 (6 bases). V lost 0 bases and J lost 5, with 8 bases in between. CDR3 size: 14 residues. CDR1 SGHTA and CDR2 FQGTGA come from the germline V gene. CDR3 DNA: TGTGCCAGCAGCTTAACGCGGGACGACAATGAGCAGTTCTTC. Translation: CASSLTRDDNEQFF.

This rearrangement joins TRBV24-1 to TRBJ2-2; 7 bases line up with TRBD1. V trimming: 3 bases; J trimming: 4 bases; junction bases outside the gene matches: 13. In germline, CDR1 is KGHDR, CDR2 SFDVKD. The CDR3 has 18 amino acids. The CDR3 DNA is TGTGCCACCAGTGATCACCAACCTGAGACAGGGCGCACCGGGGAGCTGTTTTTT. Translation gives CATSDHQPETGRTGELFF.

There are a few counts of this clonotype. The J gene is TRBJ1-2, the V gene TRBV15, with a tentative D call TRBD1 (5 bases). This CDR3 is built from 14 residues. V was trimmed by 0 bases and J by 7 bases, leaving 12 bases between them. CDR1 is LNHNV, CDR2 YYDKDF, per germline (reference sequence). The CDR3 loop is CATSRDNSGGGYTF. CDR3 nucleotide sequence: TGTGCCACCAGCAGAGATAACAGCGGGGGTGGCTACACCTTC.

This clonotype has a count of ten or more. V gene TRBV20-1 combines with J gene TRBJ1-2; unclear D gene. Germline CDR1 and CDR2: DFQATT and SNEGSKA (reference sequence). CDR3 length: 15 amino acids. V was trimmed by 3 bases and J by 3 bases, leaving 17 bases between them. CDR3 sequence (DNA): TGCAGTGCTAGTTCCAATAAGAGGGTGGACTATGGCTACACCTTC. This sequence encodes CSASSNKRVDYGYTF.

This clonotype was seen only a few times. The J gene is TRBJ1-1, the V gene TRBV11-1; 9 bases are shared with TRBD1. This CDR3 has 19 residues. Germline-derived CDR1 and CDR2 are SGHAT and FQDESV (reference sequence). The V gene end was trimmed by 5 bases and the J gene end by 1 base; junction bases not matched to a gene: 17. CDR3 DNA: TGTGCCAGCAGCCCATTCTCTTCTGGACAGGGGAAGAGGAACACTGAAGCTTTCTTT. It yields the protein CASSPFSSGQGKRNTEAFF.

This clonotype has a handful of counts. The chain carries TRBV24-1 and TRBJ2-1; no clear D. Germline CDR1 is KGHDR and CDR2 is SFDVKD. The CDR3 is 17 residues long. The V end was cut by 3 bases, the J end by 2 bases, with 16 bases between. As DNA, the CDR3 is TGTGCCACCAGTGATACGGGCAACTCATCTCCCTACAATGAGCAGTTCTTC. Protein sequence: CATSDTGNSSPYNEQFF.

CDR3 region: CSARDPNADTQYF. CDR3 DNA: TGCAGTGCTAGAGATCCCAATGCAGATACGCAGTATTTT. The gene calls are TRBV20-1 and TRBJ2-3; D ambiguous. In germline, CDR1 is DFQATT, CDR2 SNEGSKA (reference sequence). Trimming removed 0 bases from V and 4 bases from J, with 8 bases in between. This CDR3 comprises 13 residues.

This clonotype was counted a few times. CDR3 DNA: TGCGCCAGCACTTATTCAGGGGACACCGGGGAGCTGTTTTTT. Amino acid sequence: CASTYSGDTGELFF. The V and J genes are TRBV5-1 and TRBJ2-2, with D perhaps TRBD1 (6 bases). The V end lost 6 bases, the J end lost 3 bases, and 12 bases lay between the germline ends. The germline CDR1 and CDR2 sequences are SGHRS and YFSETQ. The CDR3 sequence is 14 residues long.

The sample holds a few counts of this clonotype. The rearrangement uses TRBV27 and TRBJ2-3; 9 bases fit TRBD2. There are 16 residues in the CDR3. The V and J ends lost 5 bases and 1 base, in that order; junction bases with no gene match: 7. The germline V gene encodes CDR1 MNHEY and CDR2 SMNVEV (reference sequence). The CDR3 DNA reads TGTGCCAGCAGTCCCCGGCGACTAGCGGGCACAGATACGCAGTATTTT. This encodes CASSPRRLAGTDTQYF.

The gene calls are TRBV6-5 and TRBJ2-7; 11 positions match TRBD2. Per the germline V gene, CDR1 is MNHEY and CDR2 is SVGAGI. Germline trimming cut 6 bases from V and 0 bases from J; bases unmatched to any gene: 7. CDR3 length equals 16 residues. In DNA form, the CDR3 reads TGTGCCAGCAGCTCTACTAGCGGGAGTAGCTCCTACGAGCAGTACTTC. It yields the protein CASSSTSGSSSYEQYF.

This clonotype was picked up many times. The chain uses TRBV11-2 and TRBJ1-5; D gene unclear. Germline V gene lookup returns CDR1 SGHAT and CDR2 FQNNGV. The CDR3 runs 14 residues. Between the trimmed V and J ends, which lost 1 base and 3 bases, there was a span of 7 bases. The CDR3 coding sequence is TGTGCCAGCAGCTTAGGCGTCTCCAATCAGCCCCAGCATTTT. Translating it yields CASSLGVSNQPQHF.

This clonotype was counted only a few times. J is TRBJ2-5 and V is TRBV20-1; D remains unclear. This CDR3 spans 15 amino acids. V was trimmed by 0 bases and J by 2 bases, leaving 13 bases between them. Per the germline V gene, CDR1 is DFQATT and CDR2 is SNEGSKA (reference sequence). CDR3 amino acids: CSARDFRTPQETQYF. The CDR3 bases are TGCAGTGCTAGAGATTTTAGAACACCACAAGAGACCCAGTACTTC.

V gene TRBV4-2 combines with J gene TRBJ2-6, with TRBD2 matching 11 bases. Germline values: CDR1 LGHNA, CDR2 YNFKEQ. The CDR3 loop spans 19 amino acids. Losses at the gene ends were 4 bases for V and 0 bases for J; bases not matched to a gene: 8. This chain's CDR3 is CASSPVAGGLSSGANVLTF. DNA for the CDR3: TGTGCCAGCAGCCCAGTAGCGGGAGGGCTGAGCTCTGGGGCCAACGTCCTGACTTTC.

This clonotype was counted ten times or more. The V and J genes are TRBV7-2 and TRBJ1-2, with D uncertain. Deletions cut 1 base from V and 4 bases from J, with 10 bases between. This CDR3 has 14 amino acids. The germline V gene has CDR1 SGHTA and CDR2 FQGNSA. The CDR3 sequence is CASSLGASVYGYTF. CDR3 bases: TGTGCCAGCAGCTTAGGGGCCAGCGTCTATGGCTACACCTTC. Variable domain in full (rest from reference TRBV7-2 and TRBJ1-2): GAGVSQSPSNKVTEKGKDVELRCDPISGHTALYWYRQSLGQGLEFLIYFQGNSAPDKSGLPSDRFSAERTGGSVSTLTIQRTQQEDSAVYLCASSLGASVYGYTFGSGTRLTVV.

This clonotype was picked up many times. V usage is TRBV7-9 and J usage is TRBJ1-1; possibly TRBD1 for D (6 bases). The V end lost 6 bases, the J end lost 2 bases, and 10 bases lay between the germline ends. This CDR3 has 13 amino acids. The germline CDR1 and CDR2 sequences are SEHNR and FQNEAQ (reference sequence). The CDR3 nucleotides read TGTGCCAGCAGTCAGGACAGAAACACTGAAGCTTTCTTT. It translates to CASSQDRNTEAFF.

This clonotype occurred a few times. The CDR3 spells CASSSHSDFSYEQYF. The CDR3 DNA is TGTGCCAGCAGTTCTCACTCGGACTTTTCCTACGAGCAGTACTTC. The chain uses TRBV7-2 and TRBJ2-7, with a weak D call TRBD2 (5 bases). Trimming pared 6 bases from V and 1 base from J, leaving 16 bases between. Germline assignment: CDR1 SGHTA and CDR2 FQGNSA. The CDR3 extends over 15 amino acids. Looking up the rest from reference TRBV7-2 and TRBJ2-7 gives the full variable domain: GAGVSQSPSNKVTEKGKDVELRCDPISGHTALYWYRQSLGQGLEFLIYFQGNSAPDKSGLPSDRFSAERTGGSVSTLTIQRTQQEDSAVYLCASSSHSDFSYEQYFGPGTRLTVT.